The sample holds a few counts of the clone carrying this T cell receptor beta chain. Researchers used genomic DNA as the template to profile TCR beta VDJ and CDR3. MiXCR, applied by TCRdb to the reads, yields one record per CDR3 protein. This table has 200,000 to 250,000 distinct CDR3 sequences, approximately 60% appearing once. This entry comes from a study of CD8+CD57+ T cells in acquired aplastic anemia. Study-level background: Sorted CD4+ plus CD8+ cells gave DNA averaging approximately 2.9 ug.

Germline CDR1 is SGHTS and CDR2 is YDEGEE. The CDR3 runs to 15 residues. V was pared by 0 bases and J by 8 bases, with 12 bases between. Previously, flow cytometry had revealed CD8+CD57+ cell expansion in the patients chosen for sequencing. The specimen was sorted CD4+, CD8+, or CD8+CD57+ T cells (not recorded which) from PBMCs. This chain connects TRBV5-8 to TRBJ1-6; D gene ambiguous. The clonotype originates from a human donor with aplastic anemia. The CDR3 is CASSLGFVAYSPLHF. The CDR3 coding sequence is TGTGCCAGCAGCTTGGGCTTTGTGGCCTATTCACCCCTCCACTTT.